The clone carrying this T cell receptor beta chain was seen ten or more times. The sample belongs to a study of T-cell reconstitution after alpha-beta-depleted transplantation in children. The CDR3 totals 15 residues. Germline-derived CDR1 and CDR2 are SGHRS and YFSETQ. Trimming pared 5 bases from V and 0 bases from J, leaving 15 bases between. It was with unique molecular identifiers that the TCRbeta library was prepared. A single record per CDR3 protein comes from TCRdb applying MiXCR to the PCR reads. This sample has over 70,000 distinct CDR3 sequences, with 8% to 9% found just once. The sequence derives from a human donor who donated a stem cell graft to a child with congenital amegakaryocytic thrombocytopenia. The chain links TRBV5-1 to TRBJ2-7; D remains unclear. The sample was PBMCs from the stem cell graft donor, taken from the stem cell graft. This CDR3 reads CASRPSEVSSYEQYF. The CDR3 DNA is TGCGCCAGCAGGCCGTCCGAAGTAAGCTCCTACGAGCAGTACTTC.